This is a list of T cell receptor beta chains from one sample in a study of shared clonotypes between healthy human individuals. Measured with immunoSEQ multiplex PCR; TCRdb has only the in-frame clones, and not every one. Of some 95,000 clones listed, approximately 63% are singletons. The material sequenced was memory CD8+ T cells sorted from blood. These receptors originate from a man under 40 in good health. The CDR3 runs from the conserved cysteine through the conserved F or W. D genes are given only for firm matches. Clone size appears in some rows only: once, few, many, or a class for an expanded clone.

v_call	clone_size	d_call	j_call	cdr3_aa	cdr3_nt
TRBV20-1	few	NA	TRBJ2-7	CSALFSPEQYF	TGCAGTGCTCTCTTCTCCCCCGAGCAGTACTTC
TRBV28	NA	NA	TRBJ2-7	CAIADSYEQYF	TGTGCCATCGCGGACTCCTACGAGCAGTACTTC
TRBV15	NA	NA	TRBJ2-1	CATSRGDFPEQFF	TGTGCCACCAGCAGAGGGGACTTCCCTGAGCAGTTCTTC
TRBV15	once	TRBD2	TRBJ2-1	CATSRGLAGGPREQFF	TGTGCCACCAGCAGAGGATTAGCGGGAGGGCCTCGGGAGCAGTTCTTC
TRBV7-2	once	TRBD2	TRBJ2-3	CASSLVFGGSGTDTQYF	TGTGCCAGCAGCTTAGTTTTCGGCGGGAGTGGGACAGATACGCAGTATTTT
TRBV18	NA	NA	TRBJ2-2	CASSPRLPRNSLTNTGELFF	TGTGCCAGCTCACCACGCCTACCGCGTAATTCTCTGACGAACACCGGGGAGCTGTTTTTT
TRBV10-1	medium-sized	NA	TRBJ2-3	CASSKADPSTDTQYF	TGCGCCAGCAGTAAGGCGGATCCTAGCACAGATACGCAGTATTTT
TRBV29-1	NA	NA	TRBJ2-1	CSVEEETGNEQFF	TGCAGCGTTGAAGAAGAGACGGGGAATGAGCAGTTCTTC
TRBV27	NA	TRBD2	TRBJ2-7	CASSSSGRNYEQYF	TGTGCCAGCAGTAGTAGCGGGAGGAACTACGAGCAGTACTTC
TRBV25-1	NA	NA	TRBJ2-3	CASTSTRTDTQYF	TGTGCCAGCACCTCGACCCGCACAGATACGCAGTATTTT
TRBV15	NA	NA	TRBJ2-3	CATSNFGGDTDTQYF	TGTGCCACCAGCAACTTCGGTGGGGACACAGATACGCAGTATTTT
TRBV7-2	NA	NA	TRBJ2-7	CASSLVPGSYEQYF	TGTGCCAGCAGCTTAGTTCCAGGCTCCTACGAGCAGTACTTC
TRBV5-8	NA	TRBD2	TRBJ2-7	CASTSQREPSYEQYF	TGTGCCAGCACCTCGCAGCGGGAGCCTTCCTACGAGCAGTACTTC
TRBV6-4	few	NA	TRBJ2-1	CASSYVAEPPYNEQFF	TGTGCCAGCAGTTACGTCGCGGAGCCACCCTACAATGAGCAGTTCTTC
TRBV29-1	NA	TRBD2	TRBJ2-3	CSGAGLAGGSDTQYF	TGCAGCGGTGCAGGACTAGCGGGAGGATCAGATACGCAGTATTTT
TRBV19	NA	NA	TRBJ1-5	CAAAGQGINQPQHF	TGTGCCGCGGCTGGGCAGGGGATTAATCAGCCCCAGCATTTT
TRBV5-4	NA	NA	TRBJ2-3	CASSLGAWTVSSTDTQYF	TGTGCCAGCAGCTTGGGGGCGTGGACAGTTTCTAGCACAGATACGCAGTATTTT
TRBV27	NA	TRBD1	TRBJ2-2	CASSPQIRQGAGTGELFF	TGTGCCAGCAGTCCACAAATTCGACAGGGGGCCGGCACCGGGGAGCTGTTTTTT
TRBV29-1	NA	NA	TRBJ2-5	CSVDGGETQYF	TGCAGCGTTGACGGGGGAGAGACCCAGTACTTC
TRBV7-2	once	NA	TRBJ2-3	CASSLGPPNTQYF	TGTGCCAGCAGCTTAGGTCCCCCTAATACGCAGTATTTT
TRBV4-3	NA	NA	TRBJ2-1	CASSQDLAPPYNEQFF	TGCGCCAGCAGCCAAGATCTAGCGCCACCCTACAATGAGCAGTTCTTC
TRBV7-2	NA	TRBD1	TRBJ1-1	CASSLETGRRTEAFF	TGTGCCAGCAGCTTAGAGACAGGGCGGCGGACTGAAGCTTTCTTT
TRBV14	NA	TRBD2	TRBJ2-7	CASSHGRESYEQYF	TGTGCCAGCAGCCATGGGAGGGAGAGCTACGAGCAGTACTTC
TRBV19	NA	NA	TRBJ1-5	CASSISGIGQPQHF	TGTGCCAGTAGTATTTCGGGGATTGGACAGCCCCAGCATTTT
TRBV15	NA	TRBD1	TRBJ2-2	CATSREKPGQGFRELFF	TGTGCCACCAGCAGAGAAAAACCGGGACAGGGCTTCAGGGAGCTGTTTTTT
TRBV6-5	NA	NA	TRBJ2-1	CASRSAAGYNEQFF	TGTGCCAGCAGGTCCGCGGCGGGGTACAATGAGCAGTTCTTC
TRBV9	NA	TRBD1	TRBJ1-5	CASSAGTGSPAQHF	TGTGCCAGCAGCGCCGGGACAGGGTCGCCGGCCCAGCATTTT
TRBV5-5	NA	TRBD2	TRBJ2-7	CASSLRGGSGSYEQYF	TGTGCCAGCAGCTTGAGAGGGGGTAGCGGGAGCTACGAGCAGTACTTC
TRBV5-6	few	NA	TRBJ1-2	CASSLAGEIRSYTF	TGTGCCAGCAGCTTAGCAGGGGAAATCCGTAGCTACACCTTC
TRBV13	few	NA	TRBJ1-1	CASSFLDMNTEAFF	TGTGCCAGCAGCTTCTTAGACATGAACACTGAAGCTTTCTTT
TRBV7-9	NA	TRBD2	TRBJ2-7	CASTSGGAADEQYF	TGTGCCAGCACCTCGGGGGGAGCCGCGGACGAGCAGTACTTC
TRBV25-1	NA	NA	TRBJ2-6	CASAGRANVLTF	TGTGCCAGCGCCGGTAGGGCCAACGTCCTGACTTTC
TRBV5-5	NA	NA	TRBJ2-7	CASSLAGLFSYEQYF	TGTGCCAGCAGCTTGGCGGGCCTTTTCTCCTACGAGCAGTACTTC
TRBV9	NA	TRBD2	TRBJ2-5	CASSVGDSGSVETQYF	TGTGCCAGCAGCGTAGGGGATAGCGGGAGTGTCGAGACCCAGTACTTC
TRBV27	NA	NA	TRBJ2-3	CASSLGQGKDTQYF	TGTGCCAGCAGTTTAGGGCAGGGGAAAGATACGCAGTATTTT
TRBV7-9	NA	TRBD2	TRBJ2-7	CASSFLAEAGEQYF	TGTGCCAGCAGCTTCCTAGCGGAGGCAGGGGAGCAGTACTTC
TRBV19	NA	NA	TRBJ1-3	CASSYLAGAGNTIYF	TGTGCCAGTAGTTATCTAGCAGGGGCTGGAAACACCATATATTTT
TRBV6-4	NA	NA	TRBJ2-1	CASSDSPESYNEQFF	TGTGCCAGCAGTGACTCTCCAGAATCCTACAATGAGCAGTTCTTC
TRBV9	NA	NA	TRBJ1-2	CASSLNGGLGYTF	TGTGCCAGCAGCCTCAACGGGGGGCTTGGCTACACCTTC
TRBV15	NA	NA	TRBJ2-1	CATSRVGTDNEQFF	TGTGCCACCAGCAGAGTCGGGACGGACAATGAGCAGTTCTTC
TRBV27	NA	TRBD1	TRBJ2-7	CASSFSGGDRGTYEQYF	TGTGCCAGCAGTTTTTCTGGGGGGGACAGGGGGACTTACGAGCAGTACTTC
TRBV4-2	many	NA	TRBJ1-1	CASSLGVTEAFF	TGTGCCAGCAGCTTAGGCGTCACTGAAGCTTTCTTT
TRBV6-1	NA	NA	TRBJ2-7	CASLRRISYEQYF	TGTGCCAGCCTTAGACGTATCTCCTACGAGCAGTACTTC
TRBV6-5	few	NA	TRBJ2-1	CASSYDTYNEQFF	TGTGCCAGCAGTTACGATACTTACAATGAGCAGTTCTTC
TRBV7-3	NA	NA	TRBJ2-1	CASSYDRGPYNEQFF	TGTGCCAGCAGCTACGACCGGGGACCCTACAATGAGCAGTTCTTC
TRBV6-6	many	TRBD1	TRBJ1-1	CASSYSPGQGNTEAFF	TGTGCCAGCAGTTACTCGCCGGGACAGGGGAACACTGAAGCTTTCTTT
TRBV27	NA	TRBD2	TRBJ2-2	CASSLLWGDAGVGELFF	TGTGCCAGCAGTTTACTATGGGGCGATGCGGGGGTCGGGGAGCTGTTTTTT
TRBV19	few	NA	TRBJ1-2	CASSTGYGYTF	TGTGCCAGTAGTACAGGGTATGGCTACACCTTC
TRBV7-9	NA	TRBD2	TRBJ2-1	CASSQEGSGGYNEQFF	TGCGCCAGCAGCCAAGAGGGTAGCGGGGGTTACAATGAGCAGTTCTTC
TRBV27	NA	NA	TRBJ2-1	CASRTGTSNNEQFF	TGTGCCAGCAGGACCGGGACGTCCAACAATGAGCAGTTCTTC
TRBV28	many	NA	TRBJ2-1	CASSPGDEQFF	TGTGCCAGCTCCCCGGGAGATGAGCAGTTCTTC
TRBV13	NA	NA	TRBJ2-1	CASSLVASGDEQFF	TGTGCCAGCAGCTTAGTGGCTAGTGGGGATGAGCAGTTCTTC
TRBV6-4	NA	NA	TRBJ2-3	CASSERGQGTDTQYF	TGTGCCAGCAGTGAAAGGGGACAAGGCACAGATACGCAGTATTTT
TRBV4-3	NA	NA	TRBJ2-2	CASSQDRGDWTGELFF	TGCGCCAGCAGCCAAGATAGGGGGGATTGGACCGGGGAGCTGTTTTTT
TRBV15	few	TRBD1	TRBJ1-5	CATSRDQGVSQPQHF	TGTGCCACCAGCAGAGATCAGGGGGTCTCCCAGCCCCAGCATTTT
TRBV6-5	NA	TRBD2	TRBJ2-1	CASTSGTSGYNEQFF	TGTGCCAGCACTTCCGGGACTAGCGGTTACAATGAGCAGTTCTTC
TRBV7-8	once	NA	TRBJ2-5	CASSLRIVQETQYF	TGTGCCAGCAGCTTACGAATTGTCCAAGAGACCCAGTACTTC